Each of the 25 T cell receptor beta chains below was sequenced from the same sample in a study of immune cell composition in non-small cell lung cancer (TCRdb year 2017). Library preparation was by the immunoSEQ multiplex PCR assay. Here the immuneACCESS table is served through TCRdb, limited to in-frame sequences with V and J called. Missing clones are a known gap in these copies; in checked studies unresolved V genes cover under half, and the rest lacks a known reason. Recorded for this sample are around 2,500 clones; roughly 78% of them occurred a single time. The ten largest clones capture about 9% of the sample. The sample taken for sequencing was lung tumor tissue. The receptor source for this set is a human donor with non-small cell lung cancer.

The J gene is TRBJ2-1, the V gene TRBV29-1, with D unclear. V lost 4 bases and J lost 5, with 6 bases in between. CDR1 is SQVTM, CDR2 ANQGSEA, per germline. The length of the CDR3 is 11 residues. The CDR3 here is CSVAPDNEQFF. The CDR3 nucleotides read TGCAGCGTTGCCCCGGACAATGAGCAGTTCTTC.

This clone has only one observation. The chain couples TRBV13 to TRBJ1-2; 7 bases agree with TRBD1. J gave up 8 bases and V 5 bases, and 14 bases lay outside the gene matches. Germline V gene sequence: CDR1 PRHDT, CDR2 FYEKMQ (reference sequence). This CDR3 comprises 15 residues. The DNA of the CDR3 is TGTGCCAGCAGCCACAGGGGCGTGGTGTCATCGGGCTACACCTTC. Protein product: CASSHRGVVSSGYTF.

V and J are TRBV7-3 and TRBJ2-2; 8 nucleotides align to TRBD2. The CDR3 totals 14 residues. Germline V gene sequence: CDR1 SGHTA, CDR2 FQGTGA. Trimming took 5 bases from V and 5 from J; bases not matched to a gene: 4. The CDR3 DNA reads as TGTGCCAGCAGCCTATCGGGAGGGACCGGGGAGCTGTTTTTT. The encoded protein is CASSLSGGTGELFF. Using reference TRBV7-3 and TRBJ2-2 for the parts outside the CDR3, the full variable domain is GAGVSQTPSNKVTEKGKYVELRCDPISGHTALYWYRQSLGQGPEFLIYFQGTGAADDSGLPNDRFFAVRPEGSVSTLKIQRTERGDSAVYLCASSLSGGTGELFFGEGSRLTVL.

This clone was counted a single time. The CDR3: CAISADRTFTGELFF. Written as DNA, the CDR3 is TGTGCCATCAGCGCTGACAGGACTTTCACCGGGGAGCTGTTTTTT. The chain employs TRBV10-3 and TRBJ2-2; D might be TRBD1 (6 bases). This CDR3 is built from 15 residues. Germline CDR1 ENHRY, CDR2 SYGVKD. V lost 6 bases and J lost 4, with 15 bases in between.

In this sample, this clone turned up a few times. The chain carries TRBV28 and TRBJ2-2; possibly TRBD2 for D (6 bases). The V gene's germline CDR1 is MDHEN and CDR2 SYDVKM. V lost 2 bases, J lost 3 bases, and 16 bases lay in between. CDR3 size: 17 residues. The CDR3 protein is CASSLKAPGRDTGELFF. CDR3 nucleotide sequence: TGTGCCAGCAGTTTAAAGGCCCCCGGGAGAGACACCGGGGAGCTGTTTTTT.

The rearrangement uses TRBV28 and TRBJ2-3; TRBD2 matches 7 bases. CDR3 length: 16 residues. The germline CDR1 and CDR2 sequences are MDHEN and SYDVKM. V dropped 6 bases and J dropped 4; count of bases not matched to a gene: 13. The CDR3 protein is CASSPRTSSGSDTQYF. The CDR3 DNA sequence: TGTGCCAGCAGCCCCAGGACTAGTAGTGGCTCAGATACGCAGTATTTT.

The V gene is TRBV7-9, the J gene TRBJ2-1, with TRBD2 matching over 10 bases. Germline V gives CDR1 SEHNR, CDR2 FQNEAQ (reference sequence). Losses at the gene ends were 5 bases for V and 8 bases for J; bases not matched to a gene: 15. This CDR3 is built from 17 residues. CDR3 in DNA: TGTGCCAGCAGCCAACGGCGAGCGGGAGGGCCGAGGGATGAGCAGTTCTTC. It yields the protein CASSQRRAGGPRDEQFF.

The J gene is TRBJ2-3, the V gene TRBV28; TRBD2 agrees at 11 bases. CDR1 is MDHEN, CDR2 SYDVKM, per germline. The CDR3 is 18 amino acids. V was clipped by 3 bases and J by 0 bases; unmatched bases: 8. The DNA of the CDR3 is TGTGCCAGCAGTTTGGTAGCGGGAGGGCCTGGGAGCACAGATACGCAGTATTTT. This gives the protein CASSLVAGGPGSTDTQYF.

The CDR3 bases are TGTGCCAGCAGCTTAGACAGGGCATCCTACAATGAGCAGTTCTTC. As protein: CASSLDRASYNEQFF. The chain combines TRBV5-4 with TRBJ2-1; 7 bases map to TRBD1. J gave up 1 base and V 2 bases, and 3 bases lay outside the gene matches. Germline V gene sequence: CDR1 SGHNT, CDR2 YYREEE (reference sequence). This CDR3 spans 15 amino acids.

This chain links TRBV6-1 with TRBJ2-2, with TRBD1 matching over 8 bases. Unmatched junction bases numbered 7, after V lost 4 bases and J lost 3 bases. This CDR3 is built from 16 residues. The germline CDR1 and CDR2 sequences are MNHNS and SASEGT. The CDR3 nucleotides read TGTGCCAGCAGTGGCGGACAGGGCGAATACACCGGGGAGCTGTTTTTT. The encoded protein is CASSGGQGEYTGELFF.

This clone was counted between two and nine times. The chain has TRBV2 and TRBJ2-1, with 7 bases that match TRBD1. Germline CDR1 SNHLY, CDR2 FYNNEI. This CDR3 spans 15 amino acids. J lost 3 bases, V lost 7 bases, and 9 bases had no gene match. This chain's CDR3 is CASTGGDSFYNEQFF. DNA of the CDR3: TGTGCCAGCACCGGTGGGGACAGCTTCTACAATGAGCAGTTCTTC. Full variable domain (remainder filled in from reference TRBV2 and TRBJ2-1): EPEVTQTPSHQVTQMGQEVILRCVPISNHLYFYWYRQILGQKVEFLVSFYNNEISEKSEIFDDQFSVERPDGSNFTLKIRSTKLEDSAMYFCASTGGDSFYNEQFFGPGTRLTVL.

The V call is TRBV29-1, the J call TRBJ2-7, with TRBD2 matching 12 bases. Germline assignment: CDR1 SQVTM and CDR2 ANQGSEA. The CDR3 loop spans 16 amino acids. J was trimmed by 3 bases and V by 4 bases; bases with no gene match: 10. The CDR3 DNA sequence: TGCAGCGTTGGAGGACTAGCGGGATTAAAAGTCTACGAGCAGTACTTC. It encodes CSVGGLAGLKVYEQYF.

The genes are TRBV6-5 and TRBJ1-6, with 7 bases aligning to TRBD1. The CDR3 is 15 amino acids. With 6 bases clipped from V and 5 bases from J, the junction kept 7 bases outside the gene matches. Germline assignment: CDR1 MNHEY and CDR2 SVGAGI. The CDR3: CASREIQGNNSPLHF. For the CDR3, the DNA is TGTGCCAGCAGAGAGATACAGGGGAATAATTCACCCCTCCACTTT.

CDR3 nucleotide sequence: TGTGCCAGCAGTCCGGGACAGCTACAAGAGACCCAGTACTTC. This encodes CASSPGQLQETQYF. The V call is TRBV28, the J call TRBJ2-5; 7 bases are shared with TRBD1. The CDR3 totals 14 residues. J lost 2 bases, V lost 5 bases, and 5 bases had no gene match. Germline CDR1 is MDHEN and CDR2 is SYDVKM. The variable domain in full, with the rest retrieved from reference TRBV28 and TRBJ2-5, is DVKVTQSSRYLVKRTGEKVFLECVQDMDHENMFWYRQDPGLGLRLIYFSYDVKMKEKGDIPEGYSVSREKKERFSLILESASTNQTSMYLCASSPGQLQETQYFGPGTRLLVL.

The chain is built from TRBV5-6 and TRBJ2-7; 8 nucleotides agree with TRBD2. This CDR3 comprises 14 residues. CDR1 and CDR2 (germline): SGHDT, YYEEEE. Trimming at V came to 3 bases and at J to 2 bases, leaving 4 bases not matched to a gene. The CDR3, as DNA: TGTGCCAGCAGCTACGGGCGGGAGGCCTACGAGCAGTACTTC. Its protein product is CASSYGREAYEQYF.

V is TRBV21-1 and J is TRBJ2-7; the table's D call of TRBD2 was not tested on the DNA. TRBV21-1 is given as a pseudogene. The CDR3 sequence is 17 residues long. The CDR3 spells CASSKTKYRRESYEQYF. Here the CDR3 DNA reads TGTGCCAGCAGCAAAACTAAATACCGACGAGAATCCTACGAGCAGTACTTC.

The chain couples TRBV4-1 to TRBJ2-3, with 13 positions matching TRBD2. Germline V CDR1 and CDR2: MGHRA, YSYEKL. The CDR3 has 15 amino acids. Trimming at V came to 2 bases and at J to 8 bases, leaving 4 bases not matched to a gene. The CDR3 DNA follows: TGCGCCAGCAGCCAAAGACTAGCGGGAGGAGTTACGCAGTATTTT. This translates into CASSQRLAGGVTQYF.

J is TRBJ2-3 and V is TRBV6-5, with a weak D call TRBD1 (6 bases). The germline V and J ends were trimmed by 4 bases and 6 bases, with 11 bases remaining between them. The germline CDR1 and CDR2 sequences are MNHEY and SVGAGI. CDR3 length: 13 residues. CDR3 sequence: CASSFTGLDTQYF. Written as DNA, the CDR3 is TGTGCCAGCAGTTTCACAGGGTTGGATACGCAGTATTTT.

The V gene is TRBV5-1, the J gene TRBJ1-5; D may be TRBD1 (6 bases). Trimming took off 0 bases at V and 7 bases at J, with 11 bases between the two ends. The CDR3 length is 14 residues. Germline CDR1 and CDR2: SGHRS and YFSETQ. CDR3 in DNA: TGCGCCAGCAGCTTGGCGACAGGCCAGCAGCCCCAGCATTTT. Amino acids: CASSLATGQQPQHF.

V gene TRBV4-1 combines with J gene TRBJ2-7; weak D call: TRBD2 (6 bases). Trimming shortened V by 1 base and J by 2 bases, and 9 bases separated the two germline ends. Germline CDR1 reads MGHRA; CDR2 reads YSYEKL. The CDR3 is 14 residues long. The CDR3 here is CASSQGLGAYEQYF. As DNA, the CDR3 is TGCGCCAGCAGCCAAGGACTAGGTGCCTACGAGCAGTACTTC.

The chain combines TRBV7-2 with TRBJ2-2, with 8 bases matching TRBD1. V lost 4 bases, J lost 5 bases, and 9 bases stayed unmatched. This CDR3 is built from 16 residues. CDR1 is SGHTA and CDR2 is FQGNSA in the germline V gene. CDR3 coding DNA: TGTGCCAGCAGCTGGGCGCAGGGGGCGGTTACCGGGGAGCTGTTTTTT. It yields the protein CASSWAQGAVTGELFF.

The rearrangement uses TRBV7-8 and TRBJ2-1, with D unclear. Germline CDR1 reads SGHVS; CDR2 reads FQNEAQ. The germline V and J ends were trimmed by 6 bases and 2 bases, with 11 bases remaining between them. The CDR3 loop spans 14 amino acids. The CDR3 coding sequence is TGTGCCAGCAGGGCGGCGCAGACCTACAATGAGCAGTTCTTC. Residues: CASRAAQTYNEQFF.

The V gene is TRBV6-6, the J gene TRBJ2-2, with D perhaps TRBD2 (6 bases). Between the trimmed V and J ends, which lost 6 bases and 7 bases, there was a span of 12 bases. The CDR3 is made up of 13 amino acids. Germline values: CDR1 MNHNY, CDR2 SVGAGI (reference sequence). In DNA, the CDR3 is TGTGCCAGCAGACCCCTAGCGTACGGGGAGCTGTTTTTT. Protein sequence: CASRPLAYGELFF.

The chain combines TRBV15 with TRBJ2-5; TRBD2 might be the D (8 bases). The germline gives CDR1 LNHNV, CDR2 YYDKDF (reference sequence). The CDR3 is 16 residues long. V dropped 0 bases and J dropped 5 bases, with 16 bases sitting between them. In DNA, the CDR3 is TGTGCCACCAGCAGAGACTACAGGGGCGGGGGGGAGACCCAGTACTTC. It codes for CATSRDYRGGGETQYF. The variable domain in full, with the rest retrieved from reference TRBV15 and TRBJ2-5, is DAMVIQNPRYQVTQFGKPVTLSCSQTLNHNVMYWYQQKSSQAPKLLFHYYDKDFNNEADTPDNFQSRRPNTSFCFLDIRSPGLGDTAMYLCATSRDYRGGGETQYFGPGTRLLVL.

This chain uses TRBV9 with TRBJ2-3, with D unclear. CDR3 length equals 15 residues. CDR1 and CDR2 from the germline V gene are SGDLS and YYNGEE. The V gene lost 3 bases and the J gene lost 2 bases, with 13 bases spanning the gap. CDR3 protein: CASSASTIYTDTQYF. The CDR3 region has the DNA TGTGCCAGCAGCGCGTCTACCATTTACACAGATACGCAGTATTTT. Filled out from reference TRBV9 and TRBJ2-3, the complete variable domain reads DSGVTQTPKHLITATGQRVTLRCSPRSGDLSVYWYQQSLDQGLQFLIQYYNGEERAKGNILERFSAQQFPDLHSELNLSSLELGDSALYFCASSASTIYTDTQYFGPGTRLTVL.